This TCR beta chain stems from a study of blood T cell repertoires in COVID-19. The wider study: T cells, B-cell-depleted T cells, or PBMCs supplied cDNA or gDNA.

Per the authors' pipeline: Amplification of reference gene primers provided the estimated nucleated cell counts. Profiling relied on immunoSEQ multiplex PCR, and the TCRdb table lists in-frame clones only, not all of them. V and J calls and clone size are given by that table; D and trimming were obtained from the DNA. The sample holds about 150,000 clones, about 90% seen once. Losses at the gene ends were 5 bases for V and 2 bases for J; bases not matched to a gene: 5. Germline CDR1 and CDR2: SNHLY and FYNNEI. The length of the CDR3 is 15 residues. Participants' own reports of clinical history determined their cohort assignment.

This receptor was identified in a woman in her thirties or forties who had been exposed to COVID-19. The sequenced sample was PBMCs or T cells enriched from blood (not recorded which). The genes are TRBV2 and TRBJ1-5; 8 nucleotides align to TRBD1. The CDR3 reads CASSQQGGGNQPQHF. The CDR3, as DNA: TGTGCCAGCAGTCAACAGGGGGGTGGCAATCAGCCCCAGCATTTT.